One T cell receptor (beta chain) is described in this entry. Its antigen is not identified. This specimen comes from a study of T cell responses to AZD1222 COVID-19 vaccine. Findings and limits, study-wide: Donors skewed white British and female; clonal diversity was possibly underestimated. Spike-specific TCR breadth and depth went up after people got two AZD1222 doses.

The protocol was immunoSEQ multiplex PCR, while the TCRdb copy is restricted to in-frame clones and leaves out a portion. The sample includes 120,000 to 150,000 clones, about 81% of them seen just once. Germline CDR1 and CDR2: MNHEY and SMNVEV (reference sequence). Trimming cost V 5 bases and J 6 bases; bases outside gene matches: 9. CDR3 length: 16 residues. This specimen consisted of peripheral blood, obtained on day 0 of MenACWY control vaccination. V gene TRBV27 combines with J gene TRBJ1-5; 11 bases are a match to TRBD1. This TCR came from an adult in good health. CDR3 in amino acids: CASSTSGQGAGQPQHF. DNA of the CDR3: TGTGCCAGCAGTACCTCAGGACAGGGGGCCGGTCAGCCCCAGCATTTT.